The next 26 T cell receptor beta chains were all read from a single sample in a study of shared clonotypes between healthy human individuals. Naive CD8 cells comprised CD45RO-negative, CCR7-positively selected cells, excluding terminally differentiated effector memory CD45RA+ cells. Sequenced by immunoSEQ multiplex PCR; TCRdb stores in-frame clones only, minus some. The sample yields about 2 million clones, about 95% seen once. The material sequenced was naive CD8+ T cells sorted from blood. The source of these receptors is a man aged 18 to 30 in good health.

The chain has TRBV6-5 and TRBJ1-2; D might be TRBD1 (5 bases). Germline V gene lookup returns CDR1 MNHEY and CDR2 SVGAGI. Trimming removed 4 bases at V and 6 bases at J, with 12 bases between. CDR3 length: 13 residues. CDR3 bases: TGTGCCAGCAGTTTCGACAGCGGGAATGGCTACACCTTC. Protein: CASSFDSGNGYTF.

This chain uses TRBV5-4 with TRBJ1-1; D is unresolved. The CDR3 covers 14 residues. V gave up 1 base and J gave up 4 bases, with 11 bases separating them. Germline CDR1 reads SGHNT; CDR2 reads YYREEE (reference sequence). CDR3 in amino acids: CASSLPGSSTEAFF. The CDR3 bases are TGTGCCAGCAGCTTGCCGGGGTCTTCCACTGAAGCTTTCTTT. Filled out from reference TRBV5-4 and TRBJ1-1, the complete variable domain reads ETGVTQSPTHLIKTRGQQVTLRCSSQSGHNTVSWYQQALGQGPQFIFQYYREEENGRGNFPPRFSGLQFPNYSSELNVNALELDDSALYLCASSLPGSSTEAFFGQGTRLTVV.

This clone appeared a single time. The chain combines TRBV5-6 with TRBJ2-2, with 11 bases fitting TRBD2. Per germline, CDR1 SGHDT and CDR2 YYEEEE. The CDR3 contains 16 residues. The V and J ends lost 4 bases and 7 bases, in that order; junction bases with no gene match: 9. Here the CDR3 DNA reads TGTGCCAGCAGCGGTTCACTAGCGGGGGCCATCGGGGAGCTGTTTTTT. Protein sequence: CASSGSLAGAIGELFF. Complete variable domain (other parts from reference TRBV5-6 and TRBJ2-2): DAGVTQSPTHLIKTRGQQVTLRCSPKSGHDTVSWYQQALGQGPQFIFQYYEEEERQRGNFPDRFSGHQFPNYSSELNVNALLLGDSALYLCASSGSLAGAIGELFFGEGSRLTVL.

The gene calls are TRBV4-3 and TRBJ1-1; the D is unclear. The CDR3 is 16 amino acids. The V and J ends lost 1 base and 1 base respectively, with 13 bases between them. Germline V gene sequence: CDR1 LGHNA, CDR2 YSLEER. The CDR3: CASSQAPWEGNTEAFF. CDR3 DNA: TGCGCCAGCAGCCAAGCTCCATGGGAAGGGAACACTGAAGCTTTCTTT.

V and J are TRBV7-9 and TRBJ2-3; 8 nucleotides agree with TRBD2. This CDR3 has 13 residues. Germline trimming cut 1 base from V and 14 bases from J; bases unmatched to any gene: 8. CDR1 SEHNR and CDR2 FQNEAQ come from the germline V gene (reference sequence). The CDR3 region has the DNA TGTGCCAGCAGCTTAGAGGTTAGCGGGGACCTGTATTTT. Its translation is CASSLEVSGDLYF.

Worth noting for this clone: Other nucleotide sequences in the sample specify the same CDR3. The chain employs TRBV2 and TRBJ2-3; 8 bases are a match to TRBD2. The CDR3 length is 13 residues. CDR1 and CDR2 (germline): SNHLY, FYNNEI. The ends lost 6 bases at V and 4 bases at J; junction bases unmatched: 3. The CDR3 protein is CASSGLAADTQYF. CDR3 bases: TGTGCCAGCAGCGGACTAGCCGCAGATACGCAGTATTTT. Based on the CDR3 plus reference TRBV2 and TRBJ2-3, the full variable domain is EPEVTQTPSHQVTQMGQEVILRCVPISNHLYFYWYRQILGQKVEFLVSFYNNEISEKSEIFDDQFSVERPDGSNFTLKIRSTKLEDSAMYFCASSGLAADTQYFGPGTRLTVL.

The chain is built from TRBV30 and TRBJ2-7; D is perhaps TRBD1 (5 bases). Germline CDR1 is GTSNPN and CDR2 is SVGIG (reference sequence). The CDR3 extends over 13 amino acids. V dropped 3 bases and J dropped 2 bases, with 11 bases sitting between them. CDR3 loop: CAWRTASTYEQYF. The DNA for the CDR3 is TGTGCCTGGAGGACAGCCTCTACCTACGAGCAGTACTTC.

The chain couples TRBV7-6 to TRBJ2-7; TRBD2 is a possible D gene (6 bases). CDR1 SGHVS and CDR2 FNYEAQ come from the germline V gene. V lost 5 bases to trimming and J lost 1 base, with 12 bases between them. The CDR3 is 14 residues long. The CDR3 region has the DNA TGTGCCAGCAGCGAGGTAGCGGAGTCCTACGAGCAGTACTTC. Translated, it gives CASSEVAESYEQYF. Full variable domain (remainder filled in from reference TRBV7-6 and TRBJ2-7): GAGVSQSPRYKVTKRGQDVALRCDPISGHVSLYWYRQALGQGPEFLTYFNYEAQQDKSGLPNDRFSAERPEGSISTLTIQRTEQRDSAMYRCASSEVAESYEQYFGPGTRLTVT.

The chain employs TRBV10-3 and TRBJ1-3; D not resolved. The germline V gene has CDR1 ENHRY and CDR2 SYGVKD. V was clipped by 6 bases and J by 2 bases, with 11 bases between them. The CDR3 covers 14 residues. CDR3 loop: CAIRSGPAGNTIYF. The CDR3, as DNA: TGTGCCATCAGGTCAGGACCGGCTGGAAACACCATATATTTT.

The V call is TRBV9, the J call TRBJ2-5; 9 bases agree with TRBD2. The CDR3 is 16 residues long. The trim removed 0 bases at V and 0 bases at J, leaving 3 bases unmatched. CDR1 and CDR2 (germline): SGDLS, YYNGEE. The CDR3 reads CASSVGIAGDQETQYF. Here the CDR3 DNA reads TGTGCCAGCAGCGTAGGAATAGCGGGGGACCAAGAGACCCAGTACTTC.

About this clone: Other nucleotide sequences in the sample specify the same CDR3. This chain uses TRBV27 with TRBJ2-6, with a possible D match to TRBD1 (6 bases). Germline values: CDR1 MNHEY, CDR2 SMNVEV (reference sequence). The V end lost 5 bases, the J end lost 0 bases, and 11 bases lay between the germline ends. This CDR3 is 16 amino acids long. The CDR3 sequence is CASSPTGPSGANVLTF. The DNA for the CDR3 is TGTGCCAGCAGTCCCACAGGGCCCTCTGGGGCCAACGTCCTGACTTTC.

CDR3 nucleotide sequence: TGTGCCAGCAGCCCTGACAGGGTGTTAAGCGAGCAGTACTTC. Protein sequence: CASSPDRVLSEQYF. The chain uses TRBV28 and TRBJ2-7; TRBD1 agrees at 7 bases. The germline V gene has CDR1 MDHEN and CDR2 SYDVKM. The CDR3 runs 14 residues. V lost 6 bases and J lost 6; bases outside the gene matches: 11.

This clone was observed once. The V gene is TRBV5-4, the J gene TRBJ1-2; possible D gene TRBD1, 5 bases. V was trimmed by 2 bases and J by 8 bases, leaving 13 bases between them. Germline V lookup: CDR1 SGHNT, CDR2 YYREEE (reference sequence). The CDR3 length is 13 residues. The CDR3 protein is CASSFGGGGGYTF. For the CDR3, the DNA is TGTGCCAGCAGCTTCGGCGGGGGAGGCGGCTACACCTTC. The variable domain in full, with the rest retrieved from reference TRBV5-4 and TRBJ1-2, is ETGVTQSPTHLIKTRGQQVTLRCSSQSGHNTVSWYQQALGQGPQFIFQYYREEENGRGNFPPRFSGLQFPNYSSELNVNALELDDSALYLCASSFGGGGGYTFGSGTRLTVV.

The chain joins TRBV11-2 to TRBJ2-2; no reliable D call. With 5 bases removed from V and 1 base from J, the gap between germline ends came to 5 bases. The germline V gene has CDR1 SGHAT and CDR2 FQNNGV. The CDR3 length is 13 residues. The DNA for the CDR3 is TGTGCCAGCAGCACGGGGAACACCGGGGAGCTGTTTTTT. Translated, it gives CASSTGNTGELFF.

This chain connects TRBV4-3 to TRBJ2-3; no clear D. Germline CDR1 reads LGHNA; CDR2 reads YSLEER. V lost 0 bases to trimming and J lost 5 bases, with 6 bases between them. The CDR3 runs 13 residues. CDR3 sequence: CASSQDAEDTQYF. DNA for the CDR3: TGCGCCAGCAGCCAAGATGCCGAAGATACGCAGTATTTT.

This rearrangement joins TRBV7-9 to TRBJ2-7; D is perhaps TRBD1 (5 bases). Per germline, CDR1 SEHNR and CDR2 FQNEAQ (reference sequence). This CDR3 is built from 15 residues. The germline V and J ends were trimmed by 4 bases and 4 bases, with 17 bases remaining between them. CDR3 amino acids: CASSSIPSTEYEQYF. The CDR3 DNA is TGTGCCAGCAGCTCAATACCCTCGACAGAGTACGAGCAGTACTTC.

This clone was counted a few times. CDR3 sequence: CASSSLVEQYF. CDR3 DNA sequence: TGTGCCAGCAGTTCCCTGGTCGAGCAGTACTTC. V is TRBV6-6 and J is TRBJ2-7, with no clear D. CDR3 length equals 11 residues. Germline V CDR1 and CDR2: MNHNY, SVGAGI (reference sequence). V shed 4 bases and J shed 6 bases, with 7 bases lying between them.

The V gene is TRBV10-3, the J gene TRBJ2-5; a weak D match, TRBD2 (6 bases). Germline lookup yields CDR1 ENHRY and CDR2 SYGVKD. Trimming took 1 base from V and 0 from J, leaving 9 bases between them. The CDR3 is 15 residues long. The CDR3 DNA follows: TGTGCCATCAGTGAGTACGGGGACTACCAAGAGACCCAGTACTTC. Its translation is CAISEYGDYQETQYF.

V usage is TRBV30 and J usage is TRBJ2-3, with TRBD2 matching over 8 bases. The germline CDR1 and CDR2 sequences are GTSNPN and SVGIG (reference sequence). The CDR3 runs to 15 residues. V gave up 1 base and J gave up 4 bases; unmatched junction bases: 7. Written as DNA, the CDR3 is TGTGCCTGGAGTGCCGGGAGCGGGAGATCAGATACGCAGTATTTT. It codes for CAWSAGSGRSDTQYF.

Notes on this clone: The sample contains more than one DNA sequence encoding this CDR3. CDR3 sequence reads: CASSLVRETQYF. CDR3 in DNA: TGTGCCAGCAGCTTAGTCCGGGAGACCCAGTACTTC. The chain couples TRBV11-2 to TRBJ2-5; D gene uncertain. Germline CDR1 is SGHAT and CDR2 is FQNNGV. The V end was cut by 1 base, the J end by 5 bases, with 5 bases between. The CDR3 sequence is 12 residues long. Full variable domain (remainder filled in from reference TRBV11-2 and TRBJ2-5): EAGVAQSPRYKIIEKRQSVAFWCNPISGHATLYWYQQILGQGPKLLIQFQNNGVVDDSQLPKDRFSAERLKGVDSTLKIQPAKLEDSAVYLCASSLVRETQYFGPGTRLLVL.

This clone is a singleton in its sample. This chain connects TRBV6-1 to TRBJ2-3; 8 bases line up with TRBD2. J was trimmed by 2 bases and V by 0 bases; bases with no gene match: 7. Germline CDR1 and CDR2: MNHNS and SASEGT. This CDR3 is 17 amino acids long. CDR3 nucleotide sequence: TGTGCCAGCAGTGAAGCCCCTTGGCGGGGGGACACAGATACGCAGTATTTT. Translating it yields CASSEAPWRGDTDTQYF.

This clone turned up a few times. J is TRBJ2-2 and V is TRBV19; D is possibly TRBD2 (7 bases). CDR1 and CDR2 (germline): LNHDA, SQIVND (reference sequence). The length of the CDR3 is 14 residues. V gave up 11 bases and J gave up 0 bases, with 13 bases separating them. CDR3 amino acids: CAGGGTSNTGELFF. The CDR3 bases are TGTGCCGGGGGAGGGACATCGAACACCGGGGAGCTGTTTTTT.

This clone appeared once. The chain combines TRBV6-6 with TRBJ1-3, with D possibly matching TRBD1 (5 bases). Trimming pared 6 bases from V and 0 bases from J, leaving 6 bases between. Germline V gives CDR1 MNHNY, CDR2 SVGAGI (reference sequence). The CDR3 runs to 13 residues. The CDR3 coding sequence is TGTGCCAGCAGCGACAGCTCTGGAAACACCATATATTTT. Translating gives CASSDSSGNTIYF.

This chain links TRBV13 with TRBJ2-3; 15 bases line up with TRBD2. The J segment lost 3 bases and the V segment lost 6 bases, leaving 4 bases of the junction unmatched. The CDR3 runs 16 residues. Germline CDR1 PRHDT, CDR2 FYEKMQ (reference sequence). CDR3 sequence reads: CASRMGLAGGTDTQYF. In nucleotides, the CDR3 is TGTGCCAGCAGGATGGGACTAGCGGGAGGAACAGATACGCAGTATTTT.

This chain uses TRBV28 with TRBJ1-5; no definite D call. Trimming shortened V by 7 bases and J by 0 bases, and 10 bases separated the two germline ends. Germline V gene data show CDR1 as MDHEN and CDR2 as SYDVKM. The CDR3 contains 14 residues. This CDR3 reads CASISGNSNQPQHF. CDR3 coding DNA: TGTGCCAGCATCTCGGGTAATAGCAATCAGCCCCAGCATTTT.

V gene TRBV27 combines with J gene TRBJ2-5, with a weak D call TRBD1 (6 bases). The CDR3 sequence is 15 residues long. The V end was cut by 2 bases, the J end by 5 bases, with 15 bases between. CDR1 is MNHEY, CDR2 SMNVEV, per germline (reference sequence). The CDR3 DNA reads TGTGCCAGCAGTTTAGGATGGGGGCGCCGGGAGACCCAGTACTTC. Translated: CASSLGWGRRETQYF.